The subject of this entry is one TCR beta chain. Its antigen is not identified. PCR amplification relied on 60 Vbeta primers (plus 13 Jbeta primers). Sequencing used immunoSEQ multiplex PCR; TCRdb keeps in-frame clones, though not all of them. The repertoire holds fewer than 200,000 clones, with approximately 76% as singletons. The data belong to a study of cytomegalovirus exposure and HLA in healthy donors. On the study more broadly: Falling in the Caucasian-associated ancestry cluster were about four fifths of approximately 400 genotyped donors. General study results and limits: Association of a missense DCLRE1C variant with TCR beta V- and J-gene trimming was reported in a later analysis. An apparent linkage of common viral pathogens to several of the most significant clusters emerged in a later analysis.

The CDR3 contains 15 residues. CDR1 is LNHNV and CDR2 is YYDKDF in the germline V gene (reference sequence). V lost 1 base to trimming and J lost 6 bases; unmatched junction nucleotides: 5. Sequences were obtained from PBMCs. The sequence came from a young woman in good health and CMV-seropositive. The chain couples TRBV15 to TRBJ1-4; 7 positions agree with TRBD1. This CDR3 reads CATSRGQGKHEKLFF. The CDR3 nucleotides read TGTGCCACCAGCAGAGGACAGGGAAAACATGAAAAACTGTTTTTT.